In its sample, the clone carrying this T cell receptor beta chain was seen many times. The data derive from a study of T-cell memory formation after mild COVID-19. TCRdb passed the 5' RACE reads through MiXCR, listing each CDR3 protein once. The repertoire includes about 38,000 distinct CDR3 sequences, over 9.5% of them detected once, and just under 30% sits in the top ten. The TCR sequence derives from a man aged 18 to 30 who had mild COVID-19 (a few samples of this study predate the infection). Cell type and time point are not known. Sequenced material: PBMCs or a T cell subset sorted from them (not recorded which).

CDR3 nucleotides: TGCGCCAGCAGCTACGGGACTAGCGGGGGGCCGAACACCGGGGAGCTGTTTTTT. Protein sequence: CASSYGTSGGPNTGELFF. The chain recombines TRBV5-1 with TRBJ2-2; 15 bases agree with TRBD2. With V trimmed by 3 bases and J by 0 bases, 3 bases remained unmatched. This CDR3 region has 18 residues. Looked up from germline, CDR1 is SGHRS and CDR2 is YFSETQ.